Listed below are T cell receptor beta chains from one sample, sequenced in a study of cytomegalovirus exposure and HLA in healthy donors. Here immunoSEQ multiplex PCR was the method, and the copy in TCRdb shows in-frame clones only, minus some. This sample has 150,000 to 200,000 clones, with approximately 86% found just once. Sequenced: PBMCs. Every receptor here comes from a woman under 30 in good health and CMV-seronegative. CDR3s include the opening cysteine and the closing phenylalanine or tryptophan. The order of the fields is CDR3 protein, V gene.

CDR3: CASSSSSRRETQYF
V: TRBV7-9

CDR3: CASSSERNSNQPQHF
V: TRBV7-2

CDR3: CASSEWTGVEAFF
V: TRBV6-1

CDR3: CASSLGQDSSGYTF
V: TRBV5-4

CDR3: CASSLTGGMGNTIYF
V: TRBV28

CDR3: CASSYSAAGIPYEQYF
V: TRBV6-5

CDR3: CASRGYRFRREQYF
V: TRBV6-1

CDR3: CASSSDNQPEAFF
V: TRBV7-9

CDR3: CASSYSKAGGINEQFF
V: TRBV6-6

CDR3: CASSLLDRRGNTIYF
V: TRBV28

CDR3: CASSPGTGSNYGYTF
V: TRBV27

CDR3: CASSLGDRGLYEQYF
V: TRBV7-9

CDR3: CASSYSEAGGHEQYF
V: TRBV6-5

CDR3: CASSFRGQGAGYEQYF
V: TRBV5-1

CDR3: CASSASGTFYEQYF
V: TRBV19

CDR3: CASSPGWGGDSTDTQYF
V: TRBV7-9

CDR3: CASSSNSNRGTGANVLTF
V: TRBV5-5

CDR3: CASSFTGNTIYF
V: TRBV7-9

CDR3: CASSSPNSGGSYEQYF
V: TRBV27